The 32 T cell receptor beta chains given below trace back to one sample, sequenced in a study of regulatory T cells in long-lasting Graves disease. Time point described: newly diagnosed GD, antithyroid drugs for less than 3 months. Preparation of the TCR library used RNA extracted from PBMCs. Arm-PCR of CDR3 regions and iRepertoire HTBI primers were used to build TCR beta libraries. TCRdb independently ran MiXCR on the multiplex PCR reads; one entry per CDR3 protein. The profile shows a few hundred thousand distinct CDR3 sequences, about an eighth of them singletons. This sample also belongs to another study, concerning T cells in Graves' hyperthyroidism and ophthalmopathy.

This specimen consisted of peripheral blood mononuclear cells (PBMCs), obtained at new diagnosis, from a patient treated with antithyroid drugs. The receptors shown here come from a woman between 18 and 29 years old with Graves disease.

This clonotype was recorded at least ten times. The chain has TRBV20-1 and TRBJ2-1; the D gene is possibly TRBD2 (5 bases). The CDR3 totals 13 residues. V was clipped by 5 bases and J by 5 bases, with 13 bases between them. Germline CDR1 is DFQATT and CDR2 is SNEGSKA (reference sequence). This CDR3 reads CSAGLGANNEQFF. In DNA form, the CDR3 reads TGCAGTGCTGGACTTGGCGCCAACAATGAGCAGTTCTTC.

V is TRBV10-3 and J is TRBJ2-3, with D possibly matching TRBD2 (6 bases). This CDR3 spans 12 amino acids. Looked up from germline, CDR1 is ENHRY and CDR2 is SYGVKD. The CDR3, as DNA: TGTGCAATCCGGGGGAGCACAGATACGCAGTATTTT. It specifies CAIRGSTDTQYF.

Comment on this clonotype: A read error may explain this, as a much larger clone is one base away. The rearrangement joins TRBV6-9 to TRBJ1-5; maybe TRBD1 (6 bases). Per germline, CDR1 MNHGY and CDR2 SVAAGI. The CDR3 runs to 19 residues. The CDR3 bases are TGTGTCAGCAGTTACCCCCTGGTTCGGGGGGCAGTGGGCAATCAGCCCCAGCATTTT. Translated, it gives CVSSYPLVRGAVGNQPQHF.

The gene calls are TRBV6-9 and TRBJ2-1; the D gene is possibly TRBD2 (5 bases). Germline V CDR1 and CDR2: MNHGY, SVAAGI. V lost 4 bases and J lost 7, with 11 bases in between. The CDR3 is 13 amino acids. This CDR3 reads CASSCTGDNEQFF. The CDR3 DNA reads TGTGCCAGCAGTTGCACCGGGGATAATGAGCAGTTCTTC.

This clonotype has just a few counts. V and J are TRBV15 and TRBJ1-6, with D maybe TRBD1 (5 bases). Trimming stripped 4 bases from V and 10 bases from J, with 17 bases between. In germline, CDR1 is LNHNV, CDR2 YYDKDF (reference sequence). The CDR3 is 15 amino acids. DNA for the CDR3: TGTGCCACCAGCAAGTTTTTGGGGCTGGACTCACCCCTCCACTTT. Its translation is CATSKFLGLDSPLHF.

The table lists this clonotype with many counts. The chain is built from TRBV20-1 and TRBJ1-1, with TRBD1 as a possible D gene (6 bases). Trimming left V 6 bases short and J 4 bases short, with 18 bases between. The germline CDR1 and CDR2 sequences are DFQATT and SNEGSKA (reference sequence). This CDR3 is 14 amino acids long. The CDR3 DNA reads TGCAGTGCCAGTCGGGGGGGCGGCGGCACTGAAGCTTTCTTT. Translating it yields CSASRGGGGTEAFF.

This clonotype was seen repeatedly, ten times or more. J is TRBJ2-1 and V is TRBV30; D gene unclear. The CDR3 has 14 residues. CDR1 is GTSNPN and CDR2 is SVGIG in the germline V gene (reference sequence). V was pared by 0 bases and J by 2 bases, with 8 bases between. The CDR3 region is CAWSVTLAYNEQFF. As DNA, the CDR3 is TGTGCCTGGAGTGTCACGCTAGCCTACAATGAGCAGTTCTTC.

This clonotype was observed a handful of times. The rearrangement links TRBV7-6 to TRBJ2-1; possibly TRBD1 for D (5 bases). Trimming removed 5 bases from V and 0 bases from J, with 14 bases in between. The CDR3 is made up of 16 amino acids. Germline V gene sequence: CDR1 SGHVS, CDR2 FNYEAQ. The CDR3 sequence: CASSLGRYSSYNEQFF. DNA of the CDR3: TGTGCCAGCAGCCTGGGGCGGTATAGCTCCTACAATGAGCAGTTCTTC. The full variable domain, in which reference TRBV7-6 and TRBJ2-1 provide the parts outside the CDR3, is GAGVSQSPRYKVTKRGQDVALRCDPISGHVSLYWYRQALGQGPEFLTYFNYEAQQDKSGLPNDRFSAERPEGSISTLTIQRTEQRDSAMYRCASSLGRYSSYNEQFFGPGTRLTVL.

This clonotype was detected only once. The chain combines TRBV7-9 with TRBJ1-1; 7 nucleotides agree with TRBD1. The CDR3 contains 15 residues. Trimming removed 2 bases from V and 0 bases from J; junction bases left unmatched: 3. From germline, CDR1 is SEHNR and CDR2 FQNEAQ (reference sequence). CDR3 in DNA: TGTGCCAGCAGCTTACTGACAGGGCTGAACACTGAAGCTTTCTTT. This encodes CASSLLTGLNTEAFF.

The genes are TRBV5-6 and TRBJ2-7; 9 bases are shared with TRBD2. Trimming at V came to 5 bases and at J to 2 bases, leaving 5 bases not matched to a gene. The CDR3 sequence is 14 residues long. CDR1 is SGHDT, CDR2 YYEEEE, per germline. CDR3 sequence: CASRSERGAYEQYV. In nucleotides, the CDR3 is TGTGCCAGCAGATCCGAGCGGGGGGCCTACGAGCAGTACGTC.

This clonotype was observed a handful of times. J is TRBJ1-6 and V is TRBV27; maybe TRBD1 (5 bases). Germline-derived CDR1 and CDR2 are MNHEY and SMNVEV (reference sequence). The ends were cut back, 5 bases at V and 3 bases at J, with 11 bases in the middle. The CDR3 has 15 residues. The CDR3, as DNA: TGTGCCAGCAGTGGGGGGTACGTCTATAATTCACCCCTCCACTTT. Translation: CASSGGYVYNSPLHF.

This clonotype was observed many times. Written as DNA, the CDR3 is TGTGCCAGCAGCCACAGGGTGAACACCGGGGAGCTGTTTTTT. Its translation: CASSHRVNTGELFF. The V call is TRBV6-1, the J call TRBJ2-2, with D possibly being TRBD1 (6 bases). The V and J ends lost 6 bases and 1 base respectively, with 9 bases between them. CDR1 and CDR2 (germline): MNHNS, SASEGT. CDR3 length: 14 amino acids.

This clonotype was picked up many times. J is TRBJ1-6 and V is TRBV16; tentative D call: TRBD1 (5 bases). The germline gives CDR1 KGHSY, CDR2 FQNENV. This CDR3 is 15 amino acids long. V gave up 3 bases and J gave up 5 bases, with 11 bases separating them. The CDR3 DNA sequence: TGTGCCAGCAGCCAGCAAGGGGCCGATAATTCACCCCTCCACTTT. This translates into CASSQQGADNSPLHF.

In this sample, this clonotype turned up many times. The CDR3 protein is CASSRRLFNTEAFF. Here the CDR3 DNA reads TGTGCCAGCAGTCGCAGATTATTCAACACTGAAGCTTTCTTT. The chain is built from TRBV12-3 or TRBV12-4 and TRBJ1-1; no reliable D call. CDR3 size: 14 residues. V was cut by 5 bases and J by 2 bases, with 12 bases left in between.

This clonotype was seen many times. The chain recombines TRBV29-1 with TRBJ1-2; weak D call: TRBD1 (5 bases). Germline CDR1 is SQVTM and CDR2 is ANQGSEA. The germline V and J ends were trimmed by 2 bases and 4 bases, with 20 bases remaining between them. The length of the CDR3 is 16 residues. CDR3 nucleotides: TGCAGCGTTGAAAAAAGGGACGGGGGGGTTACCTATGGCTACACCTTC. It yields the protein CSVEKRDGGVTYGYTF.

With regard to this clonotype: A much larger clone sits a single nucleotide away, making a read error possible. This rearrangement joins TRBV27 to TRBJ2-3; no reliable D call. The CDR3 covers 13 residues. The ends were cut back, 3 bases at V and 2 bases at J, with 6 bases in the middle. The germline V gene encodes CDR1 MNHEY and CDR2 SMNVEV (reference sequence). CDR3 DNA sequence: TGTGCCAGCAGTTTGCGGTACACAGATACGCAGTATTTT. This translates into CASSLRYTDTQYF.

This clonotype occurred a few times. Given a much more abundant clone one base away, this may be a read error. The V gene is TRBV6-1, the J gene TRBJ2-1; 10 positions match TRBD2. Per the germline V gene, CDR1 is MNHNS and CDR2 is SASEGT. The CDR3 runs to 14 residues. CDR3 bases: TGTGCCAGCCTCCGCCTAGCGGGGGACAATGAGCAGTCCTTC. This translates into CASLRLAGDNEQSF.

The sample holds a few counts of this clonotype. CDR3 in amino acids: CASSQDYNPKAAGYTF. CDR3 coding DNA: TGCGCCAGCAGCCAGGATTATAATCCCAAAGCAGCTGGCTACACCTTC. The genes are TRBV4-3 and TRBJ1-2; D unresolved. The germline V gene has CDR1 LGHNA and CDR2 YSLEER. The CDR3 length is 16 residues. Trimming removed 3 bases at V and 7 bases at J, with 21 bases between.

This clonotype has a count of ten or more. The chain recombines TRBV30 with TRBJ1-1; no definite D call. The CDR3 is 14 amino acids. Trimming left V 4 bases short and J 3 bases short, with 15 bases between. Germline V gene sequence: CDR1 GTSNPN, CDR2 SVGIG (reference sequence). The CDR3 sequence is CAWKGSNGDTEAFF. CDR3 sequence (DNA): TGTGCCTGGAAAGGATCCAATGGGGACACTGAAGCTTTCTTT.

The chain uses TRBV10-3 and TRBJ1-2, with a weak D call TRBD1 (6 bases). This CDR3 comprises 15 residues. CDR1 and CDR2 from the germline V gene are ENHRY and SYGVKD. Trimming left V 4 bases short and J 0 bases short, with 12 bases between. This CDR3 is CAISAKDRANYGYTF. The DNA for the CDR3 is TGTGCCATCAGTGCCAAGGACAGAGCTAACTATGGCTACACCTTC.

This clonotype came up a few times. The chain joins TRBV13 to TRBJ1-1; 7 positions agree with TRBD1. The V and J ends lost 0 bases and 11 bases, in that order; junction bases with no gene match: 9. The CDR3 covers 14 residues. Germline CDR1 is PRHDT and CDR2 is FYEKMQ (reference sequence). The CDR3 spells CASSLGQGVQYAFF. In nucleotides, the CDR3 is TGTGCCAGCAGCTTAGGCCAGGGGGTACAGTATGCTTTCTTT. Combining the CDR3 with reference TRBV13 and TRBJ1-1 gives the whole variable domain AAGVIQSPRHLIKEKRETATLKCYPIPRHDTVYWYQQGPGQDPQFLISFYEKMQSDKGSIPDRFSAQQFSDYHSELNMSSLELGDSALYFCASSLGQGVQYAFFGQGTRLTVV.

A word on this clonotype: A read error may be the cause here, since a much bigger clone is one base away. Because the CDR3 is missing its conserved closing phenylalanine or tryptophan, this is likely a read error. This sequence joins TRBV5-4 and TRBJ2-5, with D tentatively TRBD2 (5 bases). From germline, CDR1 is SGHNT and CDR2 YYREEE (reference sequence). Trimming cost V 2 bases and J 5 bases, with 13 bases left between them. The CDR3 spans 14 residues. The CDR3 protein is CASSFHGRVETQYL. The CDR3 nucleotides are TGTGCCAGCAGCTTCCACGGGCGGGTTGAGACCCAGTACCTC.

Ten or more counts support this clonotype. This chain's CDR3 is CASSPTRGDNEQFF. Written as DNA, the CDR3 is TGTGCCAGCAGTCCCACCAGGGGTGACAATGAGCAGTTCTTC. The chain couples TRBV27 to TRBJ2-1; D may be TRBD1 (6 bases). Trimming pared 5 bases from V and 5 bases from J, leaving 13 bases between. The CDR3 loop spans 14 amino acids. Per the germline V gene, CDR1 is MNHEY and CDR2 is SMNVEV (reference sequence).

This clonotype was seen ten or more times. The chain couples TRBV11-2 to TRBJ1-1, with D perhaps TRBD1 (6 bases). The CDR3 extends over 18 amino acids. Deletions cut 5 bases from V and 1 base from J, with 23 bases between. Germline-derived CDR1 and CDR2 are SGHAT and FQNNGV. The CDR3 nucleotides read TGTGCCAGCAGCCCGCGGGGTACCCGCCAGGGGAGGAACACTGAAGCTTTCTTT. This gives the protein CASSPRGTRQGRNTEAFF.

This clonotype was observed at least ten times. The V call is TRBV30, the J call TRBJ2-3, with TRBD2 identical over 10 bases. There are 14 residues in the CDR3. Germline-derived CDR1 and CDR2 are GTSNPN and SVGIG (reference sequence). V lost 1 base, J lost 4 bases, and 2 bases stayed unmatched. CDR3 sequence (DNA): TGTGCCTGGAGTGAAGGACTAGCGGCAGATACGCAGTATTTT. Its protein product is CAWSEGLAADTQYF.

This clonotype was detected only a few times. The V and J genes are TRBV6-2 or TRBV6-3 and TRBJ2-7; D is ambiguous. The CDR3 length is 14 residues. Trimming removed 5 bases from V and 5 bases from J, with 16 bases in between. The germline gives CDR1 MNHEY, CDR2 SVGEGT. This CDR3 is CASSRAGRPNEQYF. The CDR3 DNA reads TGTGCCAGCAGTAGGGCCGGGCGCCCCAACGAGCAGTACTTC.

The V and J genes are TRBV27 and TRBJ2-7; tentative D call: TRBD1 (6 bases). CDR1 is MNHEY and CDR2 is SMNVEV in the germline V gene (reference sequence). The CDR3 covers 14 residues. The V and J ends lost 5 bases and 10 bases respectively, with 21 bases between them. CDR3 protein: CASSETGLAFPQYV. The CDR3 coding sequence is TGTGCCAGCAGTGAAACAGGGTTGGCTTTCCCTCAGTACGTC.

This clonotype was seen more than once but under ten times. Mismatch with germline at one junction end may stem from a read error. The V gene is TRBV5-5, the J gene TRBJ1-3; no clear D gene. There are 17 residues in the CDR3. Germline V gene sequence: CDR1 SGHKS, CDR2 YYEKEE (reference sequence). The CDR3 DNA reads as TGTGTCAGCAGATATTTCCCGACGGTAAACTCTGGAAACACCATATATTTT. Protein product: CVSRYFPTVNSGNTIYF.

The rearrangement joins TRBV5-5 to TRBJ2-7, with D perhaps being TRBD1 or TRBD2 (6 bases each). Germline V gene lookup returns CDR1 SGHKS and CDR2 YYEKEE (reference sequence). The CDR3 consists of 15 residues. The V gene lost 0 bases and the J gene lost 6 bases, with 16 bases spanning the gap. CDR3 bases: TGTGCCAGCAGCTTGGTTAGGGGGGACCGGCTCGAGCAGTACTTC. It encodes CASSLVRGDRLEQYF.

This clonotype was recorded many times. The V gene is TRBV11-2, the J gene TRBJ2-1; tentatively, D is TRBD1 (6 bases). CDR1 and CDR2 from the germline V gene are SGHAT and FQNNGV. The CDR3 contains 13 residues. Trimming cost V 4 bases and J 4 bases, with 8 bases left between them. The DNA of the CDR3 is TGTGCCAGCAGCTCCGGACAGTACAATGAGCAGTTCTTC. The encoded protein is CASSSGQYNEQFF.

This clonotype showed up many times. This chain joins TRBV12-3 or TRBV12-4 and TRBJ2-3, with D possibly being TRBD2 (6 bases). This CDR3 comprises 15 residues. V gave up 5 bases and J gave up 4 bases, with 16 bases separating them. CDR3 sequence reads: CASSPRGAGADTQYF. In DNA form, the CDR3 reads TGTGCCAGCAGTCCCCGCGGGGCCGGCGCAGATACGCAGTATTTT.

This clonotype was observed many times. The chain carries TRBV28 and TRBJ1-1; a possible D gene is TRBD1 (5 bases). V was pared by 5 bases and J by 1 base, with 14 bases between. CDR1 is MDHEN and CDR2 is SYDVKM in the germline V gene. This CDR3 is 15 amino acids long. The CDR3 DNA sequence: TGTGCCAGCAGTATTACTGGACATTCGAACACTGAAGCTTTCTTT. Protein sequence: CASSITGHSNTEAFF.